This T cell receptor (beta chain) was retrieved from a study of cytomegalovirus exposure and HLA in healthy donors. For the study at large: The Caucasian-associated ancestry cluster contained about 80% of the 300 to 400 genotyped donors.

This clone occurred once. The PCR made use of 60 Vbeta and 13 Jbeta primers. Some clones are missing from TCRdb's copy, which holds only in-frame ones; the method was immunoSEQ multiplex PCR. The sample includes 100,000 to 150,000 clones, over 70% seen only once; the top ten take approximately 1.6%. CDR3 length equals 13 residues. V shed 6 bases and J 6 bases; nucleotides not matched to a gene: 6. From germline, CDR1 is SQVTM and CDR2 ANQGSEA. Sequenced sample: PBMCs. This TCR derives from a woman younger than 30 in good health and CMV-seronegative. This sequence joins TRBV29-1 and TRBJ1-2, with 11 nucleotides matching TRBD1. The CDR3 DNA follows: TGCAGCGTCGGGACAGGGGGTAGGGATGGCTACACCTTC. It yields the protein CSVGTGGRDGYTF. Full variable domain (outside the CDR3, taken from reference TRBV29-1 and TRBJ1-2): SAVISQKPSRDICQRGTSLTIQCQVDSQVTMMFWYRQQPGQSLTLIATANQGSEATYESGFVIDKFPISRPNLTFSTLTVSNMSPEDSSIYLCSVGTGGRDGYTFGSGTRLTVV.